These T cell receptor beta chains were read from a single sample in a study of graft-versus-host responses after intestinal transplantation. Clones were sequenced by immunoSEQ multiplex PCR, and TCRdb holds only the in-frame ones, with some missing. This sample has approximately 11,000 clones, with over 90% found just once. The sample here was PBMCs, taken roughly 110 days after intestinal transplant. All receptors derive from a human patient who received an intestinal transplant, so some T cells may come from the graft donor. Both conserved end residues are part of each CDR3. D genes are given only for firm matches. Some rows mark clone size as missing; the rest say once, few, many or name a class of expanded clone.

d_call clone_size j_call v_call cdr3_nt cdr3_aa
NA NA TRBJ1-2 TRBV19 TGTGCCAGTAGTTTCGGACAGACCTATGGCTACACCTTC CASSFGQTYGYTF
TRBD1 NA TRBJ2-7 TRBV4-1 TGCGCCAGCAGCCAAGGTCTAGGACAGGGAGACGAGCAGTACTTC CASSQGLGQGDEQYF
NA NA TRBJ2-1 TRBV6-6 TGTGCCAGCAGTTACTCCGACGGGTACAATGAGCAGTTCTTC CASSYSDGYNEQFF
TRBD1 once TRBJ2-1 TRBV13 TGTGCCAGCAGCGGCATCCGGGACAGGAGCTACTACAATGAGCAGTTCTTC CASSGIRDRSYYNEQFF
NA once TRBJ1-1 TRBV5-1 TGCGCCAGCAGCTTGAAGGGGCGGGACACTGAAGCTTTCTTT CASSLKGRDTEAFF
NA NA TRBJ2-7 TRBV30 TGTGCCTGGAAAGGTGGCCGCTCCTACGAGCAGTACTTC CAWKGGRSYEQYF
NA NA TRBJ2-3 TRBV5-1 TGCGCCAGCAGCGTCACAGATACGCAGTATTTT CASSVTDTQYF
NA NA TRBJ1-1 TRBV14 TGTGCCAGCAGCTCCCGGACGGGGAACACTGAAGCTTTCTTT CASSSRTGNTEAFF
NA NA TRBJ2-7 TRBV30 TGTGCCTGGAGTACCCACAGGGCCGAGCAGTACTTC CAWSTHRAEQYF
NA NA TRBJ1-1 TRBV7-8 TGTGCCAGCAGCTTAGAGTTATTGGGCAGGCGGACTGAAGCTTTCTTT CASSLELLGRRTEAFF
NA NA TRBJ1-3 TRBV6-5 TGTGCCAGCAGCCGCTCCACAGGGTCCGTAAACACCATATATTTT CASSRSTGSVNTIYF
TRBD2 NA TRBJ2-1 TRBV5-1 TGCGCCAGCAGCTTGATTCAGGGAGGGCCGAACCTTAATGAGCAGTTCTTC CASSLIQGGPNLNEQFF
NA NA TRBJ2-2 TRBV4-1 TGCGCCAGCAGCCAAGTAGACTCGAACACCGGGGAGCTGTTTTTT CASSQVDSNTGELFF
TRBD1 NA TRBJ1-2 TRBV27 TGTGCCAGCAGTTTTTTAGGGGGCGGGTATGGCTACACCTTC CASSFLGGGYGYTF
NA NA TRBJ2-2 TRBV9 TGTGCCAGCAGCGTAGTGTCAACAGGGAGGAACACCGGGGAGCTGTTTTTT CASSVVSTGRNTGELFF
NA once TRBJ2-7 TRBV15 TGTGCCACCAGCAGAGATACTTCCTGGCAGCAGTACTTC CATSRDTSWQQYF
TRBD1 NA TRBJ2-2 TRBV30 TGTGCCTTGGACAGGGAAAACACCGGGGAGCTGTTTTTT CALDRENTGELFF
NA NA TRBJ2-7 TRBV4-2 TGTGCCAGCAGAGGGACCCAGAGCTCCTACGAGCAGTACTTC CASRGTQSSYEQYF
NA NA TRBJ2-3 TRBV2 TGTGCCAGCAGTCCTACTAGGGTCAGCCAGACAGATACGCAGTATTTT CASSPTRVSQTDTQYF